This TCR beta chain appears in the sequencing data of a study of technical replicates of blood from several donors. The table came from immunoSEQ multiplex PCR; TCRdb's copy has only in-frame clones and leaves some out. Among roughly 80,000 clones listed, just over 95% were seen once. The J segment lost 4 bases and the V segment lost 2 bases, leaving 6 bases of the junction unmatched. The CDR3 totals 15 residues. Germline V gene data show CDR1 as SGHRS and CDR2 as YFSETQ. This sequence joins TRBV5-1 and TRBJ2-5, with 9 bases lining up with TRBD2. This receptor was obtained from a human donor in good health. The sequencing sample was made of T cells isolated from PBMCs. The CDR3: CASSFGGRGGETQYF. For the CDR3, the DNA is TGCGCCAGCAGCTTCGGCGGGAGGGGGGGAGAGACCCAGTACTTC.